The 12 T cell receptor beta chains reported below all come from one sample, sequenced in a study of blood T cells in healthy people across ages. The authors ran a second PCR of about 6 to 12 cycles using a sample-barcoded 5' primer and a J-beta primer mix. TCRdb independently ran MiXCR on the 5' RACE reads; one entry per CDR3 protein. The repertoire has under 2,000,000 distinct CDR3 sequences, around half of them found once; the top ten carry roughly 2.1%. Material: blood. All receptors derive from a woman aged 40 to 55 in good health.

V gene TRBV6-5 combines with J gene TRBJ2-5; D gene unclear. The CDR3 has 16 amino acids. Trimming removed 5 bases at V and 5 bases at J, with 21 bases between. CDR1 is MNHEY, CDR2 SVGAGI, per germline. The CDR3 region is CASSRSPVHPRETQYF. In DNA form, the CDR3 reads TGTGCCAGCAGTCGCTCACCCGTCCACCCCAGGGAGACCCAGTACTTC.

This chain links TRBV20-1 with TRBJ2-7, with D hard to call. Trimming cost V 1 base and J 0 bases, with 10 bases left between them. The germline V gene encodes CDR1 DFQATT and CDR2 SNEGSKA (reference sequence). The CDR3 extends over 14 amino acids. The CDR3 region is CSARVNSYSYEQYF. The CDR3, as DNA: TGCAGTGCTAGAGTGAACAGCTACTCCTACGAGCAGTACTTC.

This CDR3 reads CASSESPTTDTQYF. Written as DNA, the CDR3 is TGTGCCAGCAGTGAATCCCCGACAACAGATACGCAGTATTTT. The rearrangement uses TRBV6-4 and TRBJ2-3; D unclear. Per the germline V gene, CDR1 is MRHNA and CDR2 is SNTAGT. Trimming stripped 3 bases from V and 3 bases from J, with 10 bases between. The CDR3 contains 14 residues.

The chain uses TRBV5-1 and TRBJ2-3; 8 bases agree with TRBD1. The trim removed 4 bases at V and 0 bases at J, leaving 7 bases unmatched. The CDR3 spans 16 residues. Germline CDR1 and CDR2: SGHRS and YFSETQ. CDR3 sequence reads: CASSLDRGQSTDTQYF. Written as DNA, the CDR3 is TGCGCCAGCAGCCTCGACAGGGGTCAAAGCACAGATACGCAGTATTTT.

This chain links TRBV7-2 with TRBJ2-7; D gene ambiguous. The CDR3 sequence is 17 residues long. The V end was cut by 0 bases, the J end by 0 bases, with 15 bases between. The germline CDR1 and CDR2 sequences are SGHTA and FQGNSA. The CDR3 sequence: CASSLAPLAISSYEQYF. The CDR3 nucleotides read TGTGCCAGCAGCTTAGCCCCCCTCGCAATAAGCTCCTACGAGCAGTACTTC.

CDR3 protein: CASSLKWDGGNQPQHF. The DNA of the CDR3 is TGTGCCAGCAGCTTAAAATGGGACGGAGGCAATCAGCCCCAGCATTTT. This sequence joins TRBV7-2 and TRBJ1-5; D is perhaps TRBD1 (5 bases). V was cut by 2 bases and J by 2 bases, with 13 bases left in between. CDR3 length equals 16 residues. Per germline, CDR1 SGHTA and CDR2 FQGNSA.

This clonotype was detected a few times. This chain connects TRBV28 to TRBJ2-1, with TRBD1 as a possible D gene (5 bases). Per the germline V gene, CDR1 is MDHEN and CDR2 is SYDVKM. The ends were cut back, 7 bases at V and 3 bases at J, with 10 bases in the middle. The CDR3 runs to 13 residues. CDR3 nucleotide sequence: TGTGCCAGCACAGGGTCTAACTACAATGAGCAGTTCTTC. This sequence encodes CASTGSNYNEQFF.

V and J are TRBV20-1 and TRBJ2-1; 12 bases agree with TRBD2. CDR3 length: 16 residues. Per germline, CDR1 DFQATT and CDR2 SNEGSKA (reference sequence). V lost 8 bases to trimming and J lost 5 bases; unmatched junction nucleotides: 13. CDR3 in DNA: TGCAGTCCCTCTCGCCCTAGCGGGGGGGTAAACAATGAGCAGTTCTTC. Protein sequence: CSPSRPSGGVNNEQFF.

This clonotype was observed a few times. This sequence joins TRBV20-1 and TRBJ2-5; 16 positions agree with TRBD2. Trimming cost V 6 bases and J 1 base; bases outside gene matches: 5. This CDR3 region has 16 residues. Per germline, CDR1 DFQATT and CDR2 SNEGSKA (reference sequence). For the CDR3, the DNA is TGCAGTGCCCCGGGACTAGCGGGGGGGTTCCAAGAGACCCAGTACTTC. This translates into CSAPGLAGGFQETQYF.

This clonotype is a singleton in its sample. V gene TRBV4-3 combines with J gene TRBJ1-2; D remains unclear. CDR3 size: 14 residues. The ends were cut back, 0 bases at V and 6 bases at J, with 11 bases in the middle. Germline CDR1 LGHNA, CDR2 YSLEER. The CDR3 sequence: CASSQEGKVDGYTF. The CDR3, as DNA: TGCGCCAGCAGCCAAGAGGGAAAGGTAGATGGCTACACCTTC.

This clonotype was observed once. The chain combines TRBV7-2 with TRBJ1-2; no definite D call. There are 15 residues in the CDR3. V shed 3 bases and J shed 5 bases, with 16 bases lying between them. Per the germline V gene, CDR1 is SGHTA and CDR2 is FQGNSA. This CDR3 reads CASSFSPNCQYGYTF. Here the CDR3 DNA reads TGTGCCAGCAGCTTTTCCCCTAATTGCCAGTATGGCTACACCTTC.

The chain joins TRBV28 to TRBJ1-5; weak D call: TRBD1 (5 bases). This CDR3 spans 12 amino acids. Germline V gives CDR1 MDHEN, CDR2 SYDVKM. V was clipped by 7 bases and J by 6 bases, with 10 bases between them. Written as DNA, the CDR3 is TGTGCCAGCACCGACAGTGGTCAGCCCCAGCATTTT. Its translation: CASTDSGQPQHF.